The table lists the clone carrying this T cell receptor beta chain with many counts. Unique molecular identifiers tagged the TCRbeta library. TCRdb fed the PCR reads into MiXCR, producing one record per CDR3 protein. The sample shows approximately 91,000 distinct CDR3 sequences, roughly 8.8% of them seen only once. The data were obtained in a study of T-cell reconstitution after alpha-beta-depleted transplantation in children. CDR3 length: 14 amino acids. Trimming took off 1 base at V and 7 bases at J, with 11 bases between the two ends. Germline V gene data show CDR1 as SGHTA and CDR2 as FQGNSA. The sample consisted of PBMCs from the stem cell graft donor, taken from the stem cell graft. The receptor's source is a human donor who donated a stem cell graft to a child with congenital amegakaryocytic thrombocytopenia. The J gene is TRBJ2-1, the V gene TRBV7-2, with TRBD2 as a possible D gene (6 bases). The CDR3 spells CASSLDGRGNEQFF. The CDR3 bases are TGTGCCAGCAGCTTAGATGGGCGGGGTAATGAGCAGTTCTTC.